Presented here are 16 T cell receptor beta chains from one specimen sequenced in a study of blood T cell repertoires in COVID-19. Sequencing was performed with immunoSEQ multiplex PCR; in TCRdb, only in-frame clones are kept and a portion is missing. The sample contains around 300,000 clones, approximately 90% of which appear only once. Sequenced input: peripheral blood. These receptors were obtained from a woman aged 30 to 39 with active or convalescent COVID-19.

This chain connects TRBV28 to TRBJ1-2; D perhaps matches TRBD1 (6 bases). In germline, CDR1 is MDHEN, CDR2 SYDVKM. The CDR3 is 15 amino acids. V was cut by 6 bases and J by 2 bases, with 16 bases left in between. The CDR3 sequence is CASSFNPRGNYGYTF. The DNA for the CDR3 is TGTGCCAGCAGCTTTAACCCGAGGGGGAACTATGGCTACACCTTC.

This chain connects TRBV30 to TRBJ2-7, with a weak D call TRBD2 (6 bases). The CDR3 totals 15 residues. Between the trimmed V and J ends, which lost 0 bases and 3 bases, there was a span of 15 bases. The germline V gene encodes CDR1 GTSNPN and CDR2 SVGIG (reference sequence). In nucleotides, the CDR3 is TGTGCCTGGAGTGTAATTTCGGAGGGCGGCTACGAGCAGTACTTC. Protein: CAWSVISEGGYEQYF.

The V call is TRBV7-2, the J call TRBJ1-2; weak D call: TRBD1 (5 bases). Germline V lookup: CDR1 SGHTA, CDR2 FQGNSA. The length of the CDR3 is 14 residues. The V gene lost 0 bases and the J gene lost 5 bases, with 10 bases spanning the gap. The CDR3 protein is CASSLAFRDYGYTF. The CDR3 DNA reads TGTGCCAGCAGCTTAGCGTTCAGGGATTATGGCTACACCTTC.

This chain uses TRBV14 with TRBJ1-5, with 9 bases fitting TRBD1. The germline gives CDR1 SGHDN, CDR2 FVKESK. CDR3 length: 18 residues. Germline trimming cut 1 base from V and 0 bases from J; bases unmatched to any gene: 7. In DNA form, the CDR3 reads TGTGCCAGCAGCCAAGGGGACAGGGCAGCTTATAGCAATCAGCCCCAGCATTTT. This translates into CASSQGDRAAYSNQPQHF.

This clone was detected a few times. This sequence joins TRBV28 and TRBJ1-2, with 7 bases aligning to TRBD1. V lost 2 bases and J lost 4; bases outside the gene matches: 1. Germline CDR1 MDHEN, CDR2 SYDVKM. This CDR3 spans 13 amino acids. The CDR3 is CASSLAGGYGYTF. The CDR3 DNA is TGTGCCAGCAGTTTAGCAGGGGGCTATGGCTACACCTTC.

The CDR3 sequence is CASTLDSHHTDTQYF. The CDR3 nucleotides read TGTGCCAGCACCCTGGACAGCCACCACACAGATACGCAGTATTTT. This rearrangement joins TRBV7-2 to TRBJ2-3; possibly TRBD1 for D (6 bases). The CDR3 covers 15 residues. The V end lost 7 bases, the J end lost 2 bases, and 16 bases lay between the germline ends. Germline V CDR1 and CDR2: SGHTA, FQGNSA.

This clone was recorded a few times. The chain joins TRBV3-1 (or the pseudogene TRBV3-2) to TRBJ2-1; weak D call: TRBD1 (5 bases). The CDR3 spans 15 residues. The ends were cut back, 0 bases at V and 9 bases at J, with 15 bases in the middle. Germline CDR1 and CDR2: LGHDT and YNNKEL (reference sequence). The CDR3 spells CASSQDLGARGEQFF. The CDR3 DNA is TGTGCCAGCAGCCAAGACTTAGGGGCCCGCGGTGAGCAGTTCTTC.

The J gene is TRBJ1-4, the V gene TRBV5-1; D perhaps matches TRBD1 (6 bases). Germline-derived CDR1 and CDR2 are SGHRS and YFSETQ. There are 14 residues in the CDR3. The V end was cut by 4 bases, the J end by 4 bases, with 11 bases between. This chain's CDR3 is CASSPGHSNEKLFF. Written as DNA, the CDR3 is TGCGCCAGCAGCCCGGGACACAGTAATGAAAAACTGTTTTTT.

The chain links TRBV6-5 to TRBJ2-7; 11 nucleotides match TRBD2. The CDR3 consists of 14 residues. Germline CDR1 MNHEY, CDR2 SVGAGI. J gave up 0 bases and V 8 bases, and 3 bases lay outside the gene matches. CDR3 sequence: CASAGTSGSYEQYF. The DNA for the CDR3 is TGTGCCAGCGCAGGGACTAGCGGCTCCTACGAGCAGTACTTC.

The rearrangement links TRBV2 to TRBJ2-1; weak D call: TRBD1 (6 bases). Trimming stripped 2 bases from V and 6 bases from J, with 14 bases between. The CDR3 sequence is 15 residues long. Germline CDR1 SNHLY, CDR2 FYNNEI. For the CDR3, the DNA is TGTGCCAGCAGTGAACTGGCAGGGGTCGGCAATGAGCAGTTCTTC. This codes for CASSELAGVGNEQFF.

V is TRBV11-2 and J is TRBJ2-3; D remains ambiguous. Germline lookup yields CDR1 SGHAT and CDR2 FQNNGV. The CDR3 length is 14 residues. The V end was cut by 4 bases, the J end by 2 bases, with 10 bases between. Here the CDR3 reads CASSSLAATDTQYF. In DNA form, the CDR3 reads TGTGCCAGCAGCTCCCTTGCGGCCACAGATACGCAGTATTTT. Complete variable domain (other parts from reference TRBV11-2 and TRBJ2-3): EAGVAQSPRYKIIEKRQSVAFWCNPISGHATLYWYQQILGQGPKLLIQFQNNGVVDDSQLPKDRFSAERLKGVDSTLKIQPAKLEDSAVYLCASSSLAATDTQYFGPGTRLTVL.

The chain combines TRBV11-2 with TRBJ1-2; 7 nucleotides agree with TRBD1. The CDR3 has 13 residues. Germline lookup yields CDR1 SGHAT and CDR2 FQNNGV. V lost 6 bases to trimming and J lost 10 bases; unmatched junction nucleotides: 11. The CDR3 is CASSHYRQGDYTF. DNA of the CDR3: TGTGCCAGCAGTCACTACAGACAGGGTGACTACACCTTC.

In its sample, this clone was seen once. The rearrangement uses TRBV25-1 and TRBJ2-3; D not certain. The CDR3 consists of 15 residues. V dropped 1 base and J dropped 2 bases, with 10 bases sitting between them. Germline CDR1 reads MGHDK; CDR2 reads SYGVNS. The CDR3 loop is CASSELQYHTDTQYF. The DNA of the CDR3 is TGTGCCAGCAGTGAATTACAGTATCACACAGATACGCAGTATTTT.

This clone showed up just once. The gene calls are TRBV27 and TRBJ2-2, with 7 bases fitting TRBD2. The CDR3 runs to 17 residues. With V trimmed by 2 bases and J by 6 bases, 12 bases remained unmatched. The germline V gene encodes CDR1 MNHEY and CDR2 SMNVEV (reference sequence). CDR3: CASSLDGWQGGAGELFF. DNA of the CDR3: TGTGCCAGCAGTTTAGATGGTTGGCAGGGAGGGGCCGGGGAGCTGTTTTTT.

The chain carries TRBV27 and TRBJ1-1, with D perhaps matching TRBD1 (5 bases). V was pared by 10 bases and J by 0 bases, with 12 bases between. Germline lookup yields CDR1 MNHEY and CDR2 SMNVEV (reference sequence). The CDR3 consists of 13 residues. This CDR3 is CATSRGLNTEAFF. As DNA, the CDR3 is TGTGCCACCTCAAGGGGTTTGAACACTGAAGCTTTCTTT.

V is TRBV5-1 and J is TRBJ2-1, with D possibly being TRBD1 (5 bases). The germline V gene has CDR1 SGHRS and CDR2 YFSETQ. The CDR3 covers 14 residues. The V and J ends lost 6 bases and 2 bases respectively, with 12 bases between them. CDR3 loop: CASMERGTYNEQFF. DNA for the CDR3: TGCGCCAGCATGGAAAGGGGCACCTACAATGAGCAGTTCTTC.